This note documents a single T cell receptor beta chain sequence. The antigen remains undetermined. An Oncomine TCR Beta short-read assay was used to sequence the DNA from cultured CD4+ T cells. In this case, cultured CD4+ T cells provided the extracted genomic DNA. TCRdb re-called the PCR reads with MiXCR, one entry per CDR3 protein. In the table there are some 7,600 distinct CDR3 sequences, just under 55% of which are singletons. CDR1 and CDR2 from the germline V gene are SNHLY and FYNNEI. Germline trimming cut 6 bases from V and 7 bases from J; bases unmatched to any gene: 10. This CDR3 comprises 16 residues. The entry originates in a study of vaccination and CD4 T cells after COVID-19. Treatment: approximately 9-day PBMC culture with coronavirus spike peptide pools or control peptides (ViraFEST assay).

V usage is TRBV2 and J usage is TRBJ2-3; TRBD2 matches at 13 bases. The sequenced sample was CD4+ T cells from blood, cultured in vitro. The sequence came from a human donor who had recovered from COVID-19. The CDR3 sequence: CASSWTSGGGLNTQYF. For the CDR3, the DNA is TGTGCCAGCAGCTGGACTAGCGGGGGCGGGTTGAATACGCAGTATTTT.